This T cell receptor beta chain was captured in a study of blood T cells in healthy people across ages. Together with a sample-barcoded 5' primer, a J-beta primer mix was included in a second PCR lasting roughly 6 to 12 cycles. Each CDR3 protein is one row after TCRdb ran MiXCR on the 5' RACE reads. This sample has over 750,000 distinct CDR3 sequences, with roughly 25% found just once. Germline V gives CDR1 SEHNR, CDR2 FQNEAQ (reference sequence). V was pared by 5 bases and J by 2 bases, with 7 bases of the junction left unmatched. The CDR3 extends over 15 amino acids. This clonotype was detected a few times. Its antigen is unidentified. General study findings and limits: It was held that the diversity estimates obtained from one million T cells were underestimates.

Another study also made use of these data, one on T cells of mothers and their children. That paper states: For the second PCR, the M1S primer put in sample barcodes and 2-4 random nucleotides. Biologically related mothers and children overlapped slightly more than unrelated pairs, a non-significant difference.

Input material: blood. This chain connects TRBV7-9 to TRBJ2-7; TRBD1 matches at 9 bases. This clonotype originated in a boy aged 5-17 years in good health. The CDR3 DNA sequence: TGTGCCAGCAGCCACGGCAGACAGGGGGCCTACGAGCAGTACTTC. Protein sequence: CASSHGRQGAYEQYF. The variable domain in full, with the rest retrieved from reference TRBV7-9 and TRBJ2-7, is DTGVSQNPRHKITKRGQNVTFRCDPISEHNRLYWYRQTLGQGPEFLTYFQNEAQLEKSRLLSDRFSAERPKGSFSTLEIQRTEQGDSAMYLCASSHGRQGAYEQYFGPGTRLTVT.